Listed below are T cell receptor beta chains from one sample, sequenced in a study of cytomegalovirus exposure and HLA in healthy donors. Method: immunoSEQ multiplex PCR; TCRdb's copy keeps in-frame clones and lacks some. The sample shows 150,000 to 200,000 clones, roughly 89% of them seen only once. The sequencing input was PBMCs. All receptors come from a woman in her 30s in good health and CMV-seronegative. CDR3s include the opening cysteine and the closing phenylalanine or tryptophan. D genes are given only for firm matches. Clone sizes are given selectively: once, few, many, or a class where the clone is expanded.

D gene | clone size | J gene | V gene | CDR3 DNA | CDR3 protein
TRBD1 | . | TRBJ1-2 | TRBV2 | TGTGCCAGCAGTGAATCAGGGGGAATAAACTATGGCTACACCTTC | CASSESGGINYGYTF
. | . | TRBJ2-2 | TRBV6-6 | TGTGCCAGCAGTTACATCCAGGGGAACACCGGGGAGCTGTTTTTT | CASSYIQGNTGELFF
TRBD1 | . | TRBJ1-2 | TRBV5-4 | TGTGCCAGCAGCGCTATTACAGGGGATGGCTACACCTTC | CASSAITGDGYTF
. | . | TRBJ2-7 | TRBV5-8 | TGTGCCAGCAGCTTGGGGCACATGGGCCTCGAGCAGTACTTC | CASSLGHMGLEQYF
. | once | TRBJ1-3 | TRBV4-1 | TGCGCCAGCAGCCTTGGAGCTGGTGGAAACACCATATATTTT | CASSLGAGGNTIYF
. | . | TRBJ1-2 | TRBV5-1 | TGCGCCAGCAGCTTAACAGGTACCCCCTCGGGTTTGTATGGCTACACCTTC | CASSLTGTPSGLYGYTF
. | . | TRBJ1-6 | TRBV6-5 | TGTGCCAGCAGCTACTCGTCATCTTCACCCCTCCACTTT | CASSYSSSSPLHF
. | . | TRBJ1-1 | TRBV21-1 | TGTGCCAGTCCAGGGTCGATGAACACTGAAGCTTTCTTT | CASPGSMNTEAFF
TRBD2 | . | TRBJ2-5 | TRBV7-6 | TGTGCCAGCAGCCTAAAACTAGCGGGGGGTCAAGAGACCCAGTACTTC | CASSLKLAGGQETQYF
TRBD2 | . | TRBJ2-1 | TRBV5-4 | TGTGCCAGCAGCCGGGGGGGCCCCTACAATGAGCAGTTCTTC | CASSRGGPYNEQFF
. | . | TRBJ2-1 | TRBV5-1 | TGCGCCAGCAAGCCCCAGGGGGGTTACAATGAGCAGTTCTTC | CASKPQGGYNEQFF
. | . | TRBJ2-3 | TRBV27 | TGTGCCAGCAGTTTAAGGGGCCCCCGAACTAGCACAGATACGCAGTATTTT | CASSLRGPRTSTDTQYF
. | . | TRBJ1-4 | TRBV4-1 | TGCGCCAGCAGCCGCGCGCCCGGACAGTCTAATGAAAAACTGTTTTTT | CASSRAPGQSNEKLFF
. | . | TRBJ2-3 | TRBV7-2 | TGTGCCAGCAGCTTTATCGCAGATACGCAGTATTTT | CASSFIADTQYF
. | . | TRBJ1-6 | TRBV4-3 | TGCGCCAGCAGCCTGGACTTTAATAATTCACCCCTCCACTTT | CASSLDFNNSPLHF
TRBD2 | . | TRBJ2-1 | TRBV4-3 | TGCGCCAGCAGCCAAGATCCCAGCGGGGGGTACAATGAGCAGTTCTTC | CASSQDPSGGYNEQFF
. | . | TRBJ1-2 | TRBV19 | TGTGCCAGTAGTATAGTACTGGGGGCGCGAGGCTACACCTTC | CASSIVLGARGYTF
. | . | TRBJ1-6 | TRBV9 | TGTGCCAGCAGCGTAGAGGTGGATCCAGGGTCACCCCTCCACTTT | CASSVEVDPGSPLHF
. | . | TRBJ2-5 | TRBV10-1 | TGCGCCAGCAGGAAGGGGGAACGTATCGAGACCCAGTACTTC | CASRKGERIETQYF
. | . | TRBJ2-1 | TRBV5-6 | TGTGCCAGCAGCGACAACCCCGGCTCCTACAATGAGCAGTTCTTC | CASSDNPGSYNEQFF
TRBD1 | . | TRBJ1-1 | TRBV6-5 | TGTGCCAGCAAAAAAACAGGGGAAAACACTGAAGCTTTCTTT | CASKKTGENTEAFF
TRBD1 | . | TRBJ2-5 | TRBV19 | TGTGCCAGTAGTAGACAGGGTGTCCTGGAGACCCAGTACTTC | CASSRQGVLETQYF